This T cell receptor (beta chain) was retrieved from a study of monozygotic twins with inflammatory bowel disease. TCRdb re-analyzed the 5' RACE reads; it lists each CDR3 protein once, without DNA. Its listing shows about 300,000 distinct CDR3 sequences. The sample consisted of blood. The receptor comes from a human donor with ulcerative colitis or Crohn's disease, or a healthy co-twin of an affected twin (not recorded which).

The CDR3 protein is CASSQRGGYEQYF. The chain links TRBV3-1 to TRBJ2-7; the D gene TCRdb calls, TRBD2, cannot be checked with no DNA. Germline V gene data show CDR1 as LGHDT and CDR2 as YNNKEL (reference sequence). The CDR3 consists of 13 residues.